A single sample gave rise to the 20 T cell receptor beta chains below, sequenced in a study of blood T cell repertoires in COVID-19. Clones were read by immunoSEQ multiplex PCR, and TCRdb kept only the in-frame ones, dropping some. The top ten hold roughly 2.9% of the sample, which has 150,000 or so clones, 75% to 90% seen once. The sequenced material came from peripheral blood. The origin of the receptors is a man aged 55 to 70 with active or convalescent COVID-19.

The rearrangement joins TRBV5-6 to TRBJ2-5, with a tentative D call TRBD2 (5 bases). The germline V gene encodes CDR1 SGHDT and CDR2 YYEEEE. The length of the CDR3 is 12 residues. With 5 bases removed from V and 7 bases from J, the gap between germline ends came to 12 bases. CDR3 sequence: CASRSGIGTQYF. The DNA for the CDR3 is TGTGCCAGCAGGAGCGGTATCGGGACCCAGTACTTC.

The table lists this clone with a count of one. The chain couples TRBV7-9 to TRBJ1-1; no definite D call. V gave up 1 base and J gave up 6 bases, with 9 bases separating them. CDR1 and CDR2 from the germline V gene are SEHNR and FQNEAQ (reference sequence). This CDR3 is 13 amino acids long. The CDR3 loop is CASSLGGQPEAFF. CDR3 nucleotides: TGTGCCAGCAGCTTAGGAGGGCAGCCTGAAGCTTTCTTT.

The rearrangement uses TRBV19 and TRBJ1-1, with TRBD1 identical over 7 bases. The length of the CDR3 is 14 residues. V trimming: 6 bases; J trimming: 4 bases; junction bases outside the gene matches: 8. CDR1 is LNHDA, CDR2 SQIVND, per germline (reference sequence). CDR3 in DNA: TGTGCCAGTAGCCCCCAGACAGGGATCACTGAAGCTTTCTTT. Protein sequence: CASSPQTGITEAFF.

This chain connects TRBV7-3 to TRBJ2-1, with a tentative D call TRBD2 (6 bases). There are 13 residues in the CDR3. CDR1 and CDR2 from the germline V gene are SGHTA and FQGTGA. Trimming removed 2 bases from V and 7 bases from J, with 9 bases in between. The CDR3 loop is CASSLDGRNEQFF. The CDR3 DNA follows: TGTGCCAGCAGCTTAGACGGGAGAAATGAGCAGTTCTTC.

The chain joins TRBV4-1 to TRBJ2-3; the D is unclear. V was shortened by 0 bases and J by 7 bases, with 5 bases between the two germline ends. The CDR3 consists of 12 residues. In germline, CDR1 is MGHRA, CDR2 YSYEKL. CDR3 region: CASSQDTNTQYF. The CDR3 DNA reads TGCGCCAGCAGCCAAGATACAAATACGCAGTATTTT.

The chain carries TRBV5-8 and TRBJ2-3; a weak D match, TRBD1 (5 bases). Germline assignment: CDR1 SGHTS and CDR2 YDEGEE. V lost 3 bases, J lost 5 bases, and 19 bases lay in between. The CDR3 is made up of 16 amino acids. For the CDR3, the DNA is TGTGCCAGCAGCTACTTCGTGGGGCCCCATCAAGATACGCAGTATTTT. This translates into CASSYFVGPHQDTQYF.

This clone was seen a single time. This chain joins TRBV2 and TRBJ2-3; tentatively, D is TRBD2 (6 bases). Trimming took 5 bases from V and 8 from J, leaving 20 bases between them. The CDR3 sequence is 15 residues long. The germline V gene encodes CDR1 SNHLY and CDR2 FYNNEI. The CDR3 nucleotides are TGTGCCAGCAGTAAGGGGACCCTCCCCGGGGGTACGCAGTATTTT. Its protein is CASSKGTLPGGTQYF.

The CDR3 here is CASSFDLVPYEQYF. For the CDR3, the DNA is TGTGCCAGCAGTTTCGACTTGGTGCCCTACGAGCAGTACTTC. The chain uses TRBV6-2 or TRBV6-3 and TRBJ2-7; no firm D call. Germline-derived CDR1 and CDR2 are MNHEY and SVGEGT. V was shortened by 4 bases and J by 2 bases, with 12 bases between the two germline ends. The CDR3 sequence is 14 residues long.

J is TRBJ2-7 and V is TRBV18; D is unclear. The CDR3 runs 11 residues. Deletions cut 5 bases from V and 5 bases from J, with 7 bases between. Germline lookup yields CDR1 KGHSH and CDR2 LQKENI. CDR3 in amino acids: CASSTNDEQYF. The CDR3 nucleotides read TGTGCCAGCTCAACTAACGACGAGCAGTACTTC.

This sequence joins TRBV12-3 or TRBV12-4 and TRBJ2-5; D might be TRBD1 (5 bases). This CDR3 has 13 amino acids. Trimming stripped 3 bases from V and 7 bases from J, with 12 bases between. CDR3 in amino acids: CASSLSRQGTQYF. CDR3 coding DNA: TGTGCCAGCAGTTTGAGCAGGCAGGGGACCCAGTACTTC.

The CDR3 reads CASSFGTSVEQYF. In DNA form, the CDR3 reads TGTGCCAGCAGCTTTGGGACTAGCGTTGAGCAGTACTTC. V and J are TRBV5-5 and TRBJ2-7, with TRBD2 identical over 10 bases. Trimming at V came to 2 bases and at J to 7 bases, leaving 3 bases not matched to a gene. The germline CDR1 and CDR2 sequences are SGHKS and YYEKEE (reference sequence). The CDR3 length is 13 residues.

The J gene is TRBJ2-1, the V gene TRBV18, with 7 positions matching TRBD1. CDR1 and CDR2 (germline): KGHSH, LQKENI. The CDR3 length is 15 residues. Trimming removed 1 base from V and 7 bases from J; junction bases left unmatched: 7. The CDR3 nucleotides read TGTGCCAGCTCACCACAGGGGGCTCGGGGTAATGAGCAGTTCTTC. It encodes CASSPQGARGNEQFF.

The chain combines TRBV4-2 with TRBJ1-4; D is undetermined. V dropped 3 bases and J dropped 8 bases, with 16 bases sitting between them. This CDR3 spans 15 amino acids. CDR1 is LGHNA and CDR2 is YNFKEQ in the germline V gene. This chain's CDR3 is CASSQTGRLGEKLFF. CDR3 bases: TGTGCCAGCAGCCAGACGGGTCGACTAGGCGAAAAACTGTTTTTT.

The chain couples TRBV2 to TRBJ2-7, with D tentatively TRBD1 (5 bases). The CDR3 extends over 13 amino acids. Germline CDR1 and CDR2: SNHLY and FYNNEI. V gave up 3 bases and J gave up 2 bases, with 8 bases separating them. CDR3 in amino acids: CASSDDRTYEQYF. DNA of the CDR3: TGTGCCAGCAGTGATGACAGAACCTACGAGCAGTACTTC.

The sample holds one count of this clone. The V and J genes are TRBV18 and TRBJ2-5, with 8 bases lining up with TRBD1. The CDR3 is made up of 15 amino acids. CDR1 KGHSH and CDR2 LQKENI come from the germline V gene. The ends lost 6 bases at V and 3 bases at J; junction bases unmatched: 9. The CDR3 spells CASSPMTGAKETQYF. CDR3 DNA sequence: TGTGCCAGCTCCCCCATGACAGGGGCGAAAGAGACCCAGTACTTC.

CDR3 protein: CASSEGLSTDTQYF. As DNA, the CDR3 is TGTGCCAGCAGTGAGGGACTATCCACAGATACGCAGTATTTT. The chain employs TRBV6-4 and TRBJ2-3; 7 positions agree with TRBD2. Germline V gives CDR1 MRHNA, CDR2 SNTAGT. This CDR3 is built from 14 residues. The ends lost 3 bases at V and 2 bases at J; junction bases unmatched: 2.

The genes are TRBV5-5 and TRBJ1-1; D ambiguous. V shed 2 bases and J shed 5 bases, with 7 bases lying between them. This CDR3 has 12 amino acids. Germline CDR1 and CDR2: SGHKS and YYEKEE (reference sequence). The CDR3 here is CASSFARTEAFF. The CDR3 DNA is TGTGCCAGCAGCTTTGCGAGGACTGAAGCTTTCTTT.

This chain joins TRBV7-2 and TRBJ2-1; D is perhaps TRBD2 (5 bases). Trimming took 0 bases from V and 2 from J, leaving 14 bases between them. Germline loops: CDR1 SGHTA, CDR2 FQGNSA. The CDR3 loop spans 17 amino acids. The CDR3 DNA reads TGTGCCAGCAGCTTAGCCAGGTCGAGGGCCGCCTACAATGAGCAGTTCTTC. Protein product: CASSLARSRAAYNEQFF.

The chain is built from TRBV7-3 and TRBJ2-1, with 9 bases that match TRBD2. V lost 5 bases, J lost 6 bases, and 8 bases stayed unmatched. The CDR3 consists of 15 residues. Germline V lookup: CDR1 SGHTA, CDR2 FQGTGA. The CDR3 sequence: CASSPGGGRGNEQFF. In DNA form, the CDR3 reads TGTGCCAGCAGCCCGGGGGGCGGGAGGGGCAATGAGCAGTTCTTC.

CDR3 residues: CASSSQSTDTQYF. In DNA form, the CDR3 reads TGTGCCAGTAGTTCCCAGAGCACAGATACGCAGTATTTT. This chain links TRBV19 with TRBJ2-3, with D unresolved. The CDR3 totals 13 residues. Between the trimmed V and J ends, which lost 5 bases and 0 bases, there was a span of 6 bases. The germline V gene has CDR1 LNHDA and CDR2 SQIVND (reference sequence).